This T cell receptor (beta chain) is from a study of molecular identifiers for immune sequencing clone quantification. Study-wide results and caveats: In CMV-specific effectors, clones above 20 copies held over 97% of molecules; naive, under 1%. Reports indicate spiked Jurkat TCR RNA from one cell could be found among about a million naive cells.

This clonotype was detected once. What it recognizes is unknown. Isolation of naive CD8 T cells was achieved by sorting on a CD8+CD4-CCR7+CD45RA+ phenotype. TCRdb re-analysed the PCR reads in MiXCR, keeping a single row per CDR3 protein. The sample yields about half a million distinct CDR3 sequences, roughly 25% seen once. Trimming stripped 5 bases from V and 0 bases from J, with 14 bases between. This CDR3 has 15 residues. The germline CDR1 and CDR2 sequences are ENHRY and SYGVKD. The chain couples TRBV10-3 to TRBJ2-7; D is perhaps TRBD2 (5 bases). Material: naive CD8+ T cells from blood, with Jurkat cell RNA spiked in. As to subset: FACS-sorted CD8+CD4-CCR7+CD45RA+ naive T cells. The origin of this receptor is a human donor in good health. Some libraries in this study had Jurkat cell RNA spiked in. CDR3 in amino acids: CAISYSVARSYEQYF. For the CDR3, the DNA is TGTGCCATCAGTTATAGCGTGGCACGCTCCTACGAGCAGTACTTC.